This TCR beta chain was identified in a study of Ad26.COV2.S vaccination and SARS-CoV-2 variants. The treatment: about 20 received Ad26.COV2.S at low or high dose, single or two shots; about 5 received placebo; per-sample allocation not given. Vaccine and placebo recipients were sampled on day 63 after the first injection. V lost 7 bases, J lost 5 bases, and 0 bases lay in between. This CDR3 spans 8 amino acids. Germline V gives CDR1 SGHAT, CDR2 FQNNGV. TCRdb's table, derived via immunoSEQ multiplex PCR, lists solely in-frame clones and lacks some. The sample includes approximately 420,000 clones, roughly 90% of them seen just once.

The TCR was taken from a person aged 18-65 years who received the Ad26.COV2.S COVID-19 vaccine or a placebo. The chain carries TRBV11-2 and TRBJ2-7, with unresolved D. This sample comprised peripheral blood, obtained in a trial of Ad26.COV2.S vaccine versus placebo. The CDR3 DNA reads TGTGCCAGCAACGAGCAGTACTTC. Protein: CASNEQYF.